The clone carrying this T cell receptor (beta chain) was counted between two and nine times. The antigen is unknown. This entry is derived from a study of T-cell memory formation after mild COVID-19. Study-wide results and limits: Within pre-infection memory, some responding clones were found, suggesting cross-reactive memory joined. The CD4+ clones that contracted clustered mainly within CM and EM, and the CD8+ clones concentrated in EMRA.

This CDR3 comprises 13 residues. Germline values: CDR1 SGDLS, CDR2 YYNGEE. Between the trimmed V and J ends, which lost 3 bases and 4 bases, there was a span of 10 bases. TCRdb ran MiXCR on the 5' RACE reads and lists one entry per CDR3 protein. Counted here are almost 550,000 distinct CDR3 sequences, about a fifth occurring once; the ten biggest clones make up roughly an eighth. This chain links TRBV9 with TRBJ1-1; D gene unclear. Sequenced: PBMCs or a T cell subset sorted from them (not recorded which). The receptor was derived from an adult woman who had mild COVID-19 (a few samples of this study predate the infection). Cell type and time point are not known. CDR3 region: CASSEQLTTEAFF. CDR3 in DNA: TGTGCCAGCAGCGAGCAGTTGACCACTGAAGCTTTCTTT.